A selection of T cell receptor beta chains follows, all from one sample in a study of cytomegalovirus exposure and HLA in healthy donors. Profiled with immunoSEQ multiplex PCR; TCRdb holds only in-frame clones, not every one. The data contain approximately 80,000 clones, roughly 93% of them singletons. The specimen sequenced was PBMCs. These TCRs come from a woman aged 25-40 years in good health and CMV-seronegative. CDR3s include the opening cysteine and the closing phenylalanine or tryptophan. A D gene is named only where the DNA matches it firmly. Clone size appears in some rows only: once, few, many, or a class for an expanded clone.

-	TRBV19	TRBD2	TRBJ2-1	CASKKGLAAPNEQFF	TGTGCCAGTAAAAAGGGACTAGCGGCGCCTAATGAGCAGTTCTTC
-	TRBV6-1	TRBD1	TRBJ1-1	CASSVVRGLGEAFF	TGTGCCAGCAGTGTGGTCAGGGGGCTTGGTGAAGCTTTCTTT
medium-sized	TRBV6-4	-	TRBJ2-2	CASSDTSTGELFF	TGTGCCAGCAGTGACACTAGCACCGGGGAGCTGTTTTTT
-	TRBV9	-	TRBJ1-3	CASSGGTSYSGNTIYF	TGTGCCAGCAGCGGAGGGACATCTTACTCTGGAAACACCATATATTTT
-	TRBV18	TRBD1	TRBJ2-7	CASSIGQGARKQYF	TGTGCCAGCAGTATCGGGCAGGGGGCGAGGAAGCAGTACTTC
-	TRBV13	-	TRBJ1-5	CASSLAGNGNQPQHF	TGTGCCAGCAGCTTAGCAGGGAATGGCAATCAGCCCCAGCATTTT
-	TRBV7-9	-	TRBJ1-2	CASSLQGRANYGYTF	TGTGCCAGCAGCTTACAGGGGCGTGCTAACTATGGCTACACCTTC
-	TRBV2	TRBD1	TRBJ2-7	CASGRDRGLEQYF	TGTGCCAGCGGCCGGGACAGGGGGCTCGAGCAGTACTTC
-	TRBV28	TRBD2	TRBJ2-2	CASSFMRGGLETGELFF	TGTGCCAGCAGTTTTATGCGGGGGGGCCTTGAGACCGGGGAGCTGTTTTTT
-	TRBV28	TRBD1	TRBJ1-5	CASSRTGDQPQHF	TGTGCCAGCAGCCGAACAGGGGATCAGCCCCAGCATTTT
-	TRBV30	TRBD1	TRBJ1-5	CAWTPGGRDNQPQHF	TGTGCCTGGACGCCAGGGGGCAGGGACAATCAGCCCCAGCATTTT
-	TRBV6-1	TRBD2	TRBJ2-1	CASTTSGRDEQFF	TGTGCCAGCACAACTAGCGGGAGAGATGAGCAGTTCTTC
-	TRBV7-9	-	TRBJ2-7	CASSLGWGDEQYF	TGTGCCAGCAGCTTGGGATGGGGAGACGAACAGTACTTC
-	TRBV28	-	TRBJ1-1	CASSPLRTEAFF	TGTGCCAGCAGTCCTCTACGGACTGAAGCTTTCTTT
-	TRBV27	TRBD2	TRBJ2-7	CASSTSGGYEQYF	TGTGCCAGCAGCACTAGCGGGGGCTACGAGCAGTACTTC
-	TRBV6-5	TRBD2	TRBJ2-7	CASKEAGGSYEQYF	TGTGCCAGCAAGGAAGCGGGGGGGTCCTACGAGCAGTACTTC
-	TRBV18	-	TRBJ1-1	CASSQVEADEAFF	TGTGCCAGCTCACAAGTTGAAGCGGACGAGGCTTTCTTT
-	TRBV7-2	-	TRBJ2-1	CASSLGGSYNEQFF	TGTGCCAGCAGCTTAGGAGGATCCTACAATGAGCAGTTCTTC
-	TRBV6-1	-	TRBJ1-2	CASSAGTYGYTF	TGTGCCAGCAGTGCTGGGACTTATGGCTACACCTTC
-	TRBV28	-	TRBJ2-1	CASSRYTAEQFF	TGTGCCAGCAGCCGATATACAGCTGAGCAGTTCTTC
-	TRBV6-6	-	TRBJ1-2	CASSYASGPMYGYTF	TGTGCCAGCAGTTATGCCTCCGGTCCGATGTATGGCTACACCTTC
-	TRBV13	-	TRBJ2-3	CASMDFRMGASTDTQYF	TGTGCCAGCATGGACTTTAGGATGGGGGCTAGCACAGATACGCAGTATTTT
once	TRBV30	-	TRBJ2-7	CAWSTTGQSYEQYF	TGTGCCTGGAGCACCACAGGGCAATCCTACGAGCAGTACTTC
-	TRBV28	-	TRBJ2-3	CASLPPGDRPTDTQYF	TGTGCCAGCCTACCTCCGGGGGACCGCCCCACAGATACGCAGTATTTT
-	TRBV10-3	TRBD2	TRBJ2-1	CAISTLAGAYNEQFF	TGTGCCATCAGCACTCTAGCGGGGGCCTACAATGAGCAGTTCTTC
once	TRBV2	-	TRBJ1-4	CASSRGRVPTNEKLFF	TGTGCCAGCAGCCGAGGCCGAGTCCCAACTAATGAAAAACTGTTTTTT
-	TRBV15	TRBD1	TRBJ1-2	CATSREGTANYGYTF	TGTGCCACCAGCAGAGAGGGGACAGCTAACTATGGCTACACCTTC
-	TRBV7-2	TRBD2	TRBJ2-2	CASSTSSGGTGELFF	TGTGCCAGCAGCACCTCTAGCGGGGGGACCGGGGAGCTGTTTTTT
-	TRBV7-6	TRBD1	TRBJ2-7	CASSSGDRIKHYEQYF	TGTGCCAGCAGCTCAGGGGACAGGATAAAACACTACGAGCAGTACTTC
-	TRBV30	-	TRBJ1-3	CAWGLQEKTIYF	TGTGCCTGGGGCCTGCAGGAAAAGACCATATATTTT
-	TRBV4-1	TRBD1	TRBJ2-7	CASSQTRGSPYEQYF	TGCGCCAGCAGCCAAACCAGGGGGAGTCCCTACGAGCAGTACTTC
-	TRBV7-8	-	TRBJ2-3	CASISRRGKGTDTQYF	TGTGCCAGCATCTCACGCCGGGGGAAGGGCACAGATACGCAGTATTTT
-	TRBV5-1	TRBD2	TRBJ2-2	CASSSLPASGGYLANTGELFF	TGCGCCAGCAGCTCTCTTCCGGCTAGCGGGGGATATCTTGCGAACACCGGGGAGCTGTTTTTT
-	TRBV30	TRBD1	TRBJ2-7	CAWSGDRYREQYF	TGTGCCTGGAGTGGGGACAGGTATCGCGAGCAGTACTTC
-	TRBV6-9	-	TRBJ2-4	CASWLTDPIQYF	TGTGCCAGCTGGTTGACTGACCCAATTCAGTACTTC
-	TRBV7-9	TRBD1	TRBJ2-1	CASSPTRGGQGSYNEQFF	TGTGCCAGCAGCCCCACAAGGGGGGGACAGGGGTCCTACAATGAGCAGTTCTTC
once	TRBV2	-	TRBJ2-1	CASINGVYNEQFF	TGTGCCAGCATCAACGGGGTCTACAATGAGCAGTTCTTC
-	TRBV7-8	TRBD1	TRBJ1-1	CASRATGSSTEAFF	TGTGCCAGCAGGGCGACAGGGAGTAGCACTGAAGCTTTCTTT
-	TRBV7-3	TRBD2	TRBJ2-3	CASSRGGGPGADTQYF	TGTGCCAGCAGCCGTGGGGGGGGACCCGGGGCGGATACGCAGTATTTT
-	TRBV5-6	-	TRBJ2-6	CASSTTETRASGANVLTF	TGTGCCAGCAGCACGACGGAGACTAGAGCCTCTGGGGCCAACGTCCTGACTTTC
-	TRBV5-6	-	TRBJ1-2	CASSLYRTSGYGYTF	TGTGCCAGCAGCTTGTATCGCACCTCGGGCTATGGCTACACCTTC
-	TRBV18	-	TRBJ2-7	CASSPPNSGAYEQYF	TGTGCCAGCTCACCACCGAATAGCGGCGCCTACGAGCAGTACTTC
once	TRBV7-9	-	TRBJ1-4	CASSSPSHEKLFF	TGTGCCAGCAGCTCCCCGTCCCATGAAAAACTGTTTTTT
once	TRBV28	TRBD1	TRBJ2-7	CASSQGQGLPYEQYF	TGTGCCAGCAGCCAGGGACAGGGCCTCCCCTACGAGCAGTACTTC
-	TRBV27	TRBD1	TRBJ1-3	CASSWDSSGNTIYF	TGTGCCAGTTCTTGGGACAGCTCTGGAAACACCATATATTTT
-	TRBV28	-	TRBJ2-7	CASRGGGAEQYF	TGTGCTAGCAGAGGGGGAGGGGCTGAGCAGTACTTC
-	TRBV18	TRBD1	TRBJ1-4	CASSLGQRNEKLFF	TGTGCCAGCTCACTGGGACAGAGAAATGAAAAACTGTTTTTT
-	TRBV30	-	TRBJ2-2	CASRFLRSRELFF	TGTGCCTCCCGCTTCCTCAGGTCCCGGGAGCTGTTTTTT
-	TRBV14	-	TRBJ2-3	CASSQEWGRSPDTQYF	TGTGCCAGCAGCCAAGAGTGGGGCAGGAGCCCAGATACGCAGTATTTT
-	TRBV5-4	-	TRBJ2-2	CASSFTGIRSNTGELFF	TGTGCCAGCAGCTTTACGGGGATTCGGTCGAACACCGGGGAGCTGTTTTTT
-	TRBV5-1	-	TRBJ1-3	CASSLDRARSPGNTIYF	TGCGCCAGCAGCTTGGATCGCGCCCGGTCCCCCGGAAACACCATATATTTT
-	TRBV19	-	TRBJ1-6	CASRNSPGRDSPLHF	TGTGCCAGTAGAAACTCCCCCGGGCGGGATTCACCCCTCCACTTT
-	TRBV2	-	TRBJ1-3	CATRQTSGNTIYF	TGTGCCACCAGACAGACCTCTGGAAACACCATATATTTT
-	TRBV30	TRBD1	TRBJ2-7	CAWTQGAASYEQYF	TGTGCCTGGACACAGGGGGCAGCGTCCTACGAGCAGTACTTC
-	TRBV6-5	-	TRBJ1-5	CASSYSGVGYQPQHF	TGTGCCAGCAGTTACTCAGGGGTTGGGTATCAGCCCCAGCATTTT
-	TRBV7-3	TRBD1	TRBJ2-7	CASSSTGRGDQQYF	TGTGCCAGCAGCTCGACAGGGAGAGGAGACCAGCAGTACTTC
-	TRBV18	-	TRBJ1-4	CASSPLGEKLFF	TGTGCCAGCTCACCGCTCGGTGAAAAACTGTTTTTT
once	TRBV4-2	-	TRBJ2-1	CASSQDEEGAANEQFF	TGTGCCAGCAGCCAAGATGAGGAGGGGGCGGCCAATGAGCAGTTCTTC
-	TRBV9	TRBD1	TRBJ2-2	CASSMTGVNTGELFF	TGTGCCAGCAGCATGACAGGGGTGAACACCGGGGAGCTGTTTTTT
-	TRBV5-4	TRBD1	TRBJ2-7	CASRPGTGRYYEQYF	TGTGCCAGCAGGCCCGGGACAGGGCGATACTACGAGCAGTACTTC